Below are 22 T cell receptor beta chains sequenced from a single sample in a study of T cell changes during pregnancy in multiple sclerosis. The table came from immunoSEQ multiplex PCR; TCRdb's copy has only in-frame clones and leaves some out. The sample records some 77,000 clones, just over 90% being singletons. Sample: CD4+ T cells from peripheral blood mononuclear cells, taken before pregnancy. All receptors come from a female donor with multiple sclerosis, enrolled in a pregnancy study.

The V gene is TRBV5-6, the J gene TRBJ2-7; tentative D call: TRBD1 (5 bases). Germline-derived CDR1 and CDR2 are SGHDT and YYEEEE. Between the trimmed V and J ends, which lost 5 bases and 2 bases, there was a span of 11 bases. This CDR3 contains 13 residues. CDR3 sequence reads: CASRRTGPYEQYF. CDR3 in DNA: TGTGCCAGCAGACGTACAGGTCCCTACGAGCAGTACTTC.

The chain uses TRBV18 and TRBJ2-5; D gene ambiguous. Germline CDR1 reads KGHSH; CDR2 reads LQKENI. The CDR3 covers 16 residues. V lost 4 bases to trimming and J lost 2 bases, with 17 bases between them. The CDR3 spells CASSQLISPRQETQYF. The CDR3 DNA reads TGTGCCAGCTCACAACTTATTAGCCCCCGTCAAGAGACCCAGTACTTC.

In DNA, the CDR3 is TGCGCCAGCAGCTTCGACCTAGCAGGCGGGACCCAGTACTTC. The encoded protein is CASSFDLAGGTQYF. V is TRBV5-1 and J is TRBJ2-5; maybe TRBD2 (5 bases). The V and J ends lost 2 bases and 7 bases respectively, with 15 bases between them. In germline, CDR1 is SGHRS, CDR2 YFSETQ. The CDR3 sequence is 14 residues long.

The chain has TRBV19 and TRBJ2-7, with 7 bases identical to TRBD1. Germline CDR1 LNHDA, CDR2 SQIVND (reference sequence). There are 13 residues in the CDR3. The trim removed 7 bases at V and 7 bases at J, leaving 10 bases unmatched. The CDR3 here is CASKATGSDEQYF. CDR3 nucleotides: TGTGCCAGTAAGGCGACAGGGAGCGATGAGCAGTACTTC.

The rearrangement uses TRBV5-4 and TRBJ2-5, with TRBD2 matching 8 bases. The CDR3 is 16 amino acids. V lost 2 bases, J lost 4 bases, and 10 bases stayed unmatched. CDR1 is SGHNT and CDR2 is YYREEE in the germline V gene (reference sequence). This CDR3 is CASSFRLAGGRETQYF. DNA of the CDR3: TGTGCCAGCAGCTTCCGGCTAGCGGGTGGGCGAGAGACCCAGTACTTC.

The chain employs TRBV14 and TRBJ1-2; TRBD1 matches 7 bases. V lost 4 bases to trimming and J lost 0 bases; unmatched junction nucleotides: 2. Germline assignment: CDR1 SGHDN and CDR2 FVKESK. The length of the CDR3 is 14 residues. This CDR3 reads CASSPTGPNYGYTF. CDR3 in DNA: TGTGCCAGCAGCCCGACAGGGCCTAACTATGGCTACACCTTC.

V usage is TRBV27 and J usage is TRBJ1-3, with D hard to call. Looked up from germline, CDR1 is MNHEY and CDR2 is SMNVEV (reference sequence). V gave up 3 bases and J gave up 5 bases, with 11 bases separating them. The CDR3 sequence is 14 residues long. The CDR3 DNA sequence: TGTGCCAGCAGTTTTAGCCCGGGGAGAAACACCATATATTTT. It translates to CASSFSPGRNTIYF.

This chain joins TRBV7-8 and TRBJ1-4; D not resolved. Trimming took off 5 bases at V and 0 bases at J, with 13 bases between the two ends. The CDR3 is made up of 16 amino acids. Germline V gene data show CDR1 as SGHVS and CDR2 as FQNEAQ. The CDR3 sequence: CASSLASWPTNEKLFF. The CDR3 bases are TGTGCCAGCAGCCTCGCTTCGTGGCCAACTAATGAAAAACTGTTTTTT.

The chain joins TRBV11-2 to TRBJ2-7, with D possibly being TRBD1 (5 bases). Germline lookup yields CDR1 SGHAT and CDR2 FQNNGV. Trimming pared 8 bases from V and 3 bases from J, leaving 17 bases between. The CDR3 length is 14 residues. The CDR3 loop is CASSDHTGIYEQYF. CDR3 coding DNA: TGTGCCAGCTCTGATCACACAGGTATCTACGAGCAGTACTTC.

V gene TRBV5-1 combines with J gene TRBJ2-5, with 7 bases aligning to TRBD2. With 0 bases clipped from V and 2 bases from J, the junction kept 4 bases outside the gene matches. CDR1 SGHRS and CDR2 YFSETQ come from the germline V gene. The CDR3 contains 15 residues. The CDR3 nucleotides read TGCGCCAGCAGCTTGGCGGGAGGTCTACAAGAGACCCAGTACTTC. It yields the protein CASSLAGGLQETQYF. Looking up the rest from reference TRBV5-1 and TRBJ2-5 gives the full variable domain: KAGVTQTPRYLIKTRGQQVTLSCSPISGHRSVSWYQQTPGQGLQFLFEYFSETQRNKGNFPGRFSGRQFSNSRSEMNVSTLELGDSALYLCASSLAGGLQETQYFGPGTRLLVL.

V is TRBV5-1 and J is TRBJ1-2; 10 positions match TRBD1. Germline-derived CDR1 and CDR2 are SGHRS and YFSETQ. The length of the CDR3 is 15 residues. V trimming: 4 bases; J trimming: 4 bases; junction bases outside the gene matches: 7. CDR3 sequence (DNA): TGCGCCAGCAGCCCGACCGGGACAGGGGTCTATGGCTACACCTTC. This gives the protein CASSPTGTGVYGYTF.

The V call is TRBV9, the J call TRBJ1-3, with 9 bases aligning to TRBD1. CDR1 and CDR2 (germline): SGDLS, YYNGEE. This CDR3 has 17 residues. Trimming cost V 3 bases and J 0 bases; bases outside gene matches: 7. This CDR3 is CASSATGGALSGNTIYF. The CDR3 DNA follows: TGTGCCAGCAGCGCGACAGGGGGTGCCCTCTCTGGAAACACCATATATTTT.

In this sample, this clone turned up once. The V gene is TRBV19, the J gene TRBJ1-1, with D perhaps matching TRBD1 (6 bases). V lost 4 bases and J lost 1, with 10 bases in between. The germline V gene encodes CDR1 LNHDA and CDR2 SQIVND (reference sequence). CDR3 length equals 14 residues. CDR3 protein: CASSTGTPNTEAFF. In nucleotides, the CDR3 is TGTGCCAGTAGTACAGGGACACCGAACACTGAAGCTTTCTTT.

The rearrangement links TRBV28 to TRBJ2-1; 12 positions agree with TRBD2. V lost 5 bases, J lost 3 bases, and 5 bases stayed unmatched. CDR1 and CDR2 from the germline V gene are MDHEN and SYDVKM. The CDR3 totals 16 residues. DNA for the CDR3: TGTGCCAGCAGTCCCACTAGCGGGAGGATCTACAATGAGCAGTTCTTC. Its translation is CASSPTSGRIYNEQFF.

This chain links TRBV15 with TRBJ1-1, with 9 nucleotides matching TRBD1. J was trimmed by 6 bases and V by 0 bases; bases with no gene match: 5. This CDR3 is 15 amino acids long. Germline V gene data show CDR1 as LNHNV and CDR2 as YYDKDF (reference sequence). Here the CDR3 DNA reads TGTGCCACCAGCAGAGAACAGGGGGCTATCGCTGAAGCTTTCTTT. Amino acids: CATSREQGAIAEAFF.

This clone was recorded only once. The chain combines TRBV6-6 with TRBJ2-3; TRBD2 agrees at 11 bases. CDR1 MNHNY and CDR2 SVGAGI come from the germline V gene (reference sequence). The CDR3 contains 16 residues. The J segment lost 0 bases and the V segment lost 6 bases, leaving 5 bases of the junction unmatched. This CDR3 reads CASSGGTSGSTDTQYF. The DNA for the CDR3 is TGTGCCAGCAGCGGCGGGACTAGCGGAAGCACAGATACGCAGTATTTT.

The chain links TRBV5-1 to TRBJ2-5; no reliable D call. Germline V gene lookup returns CDR1 SGHRS and CDR2 YFSETQ. Trimming stripped 4 bases from V and 0 bases from J, with 16 bases between. The CDR3 runs to 16 residues. This chain's CDR3 is CASSPARQSYQETQYF. The CDR3, as DNA: TGCGCCAGCAGCCCAGCGAGGCAATCGTACCAAGAGACCCAGTACTTC.

The chain links TRBV19 to TRBJ1-4, with D tentatively TRBD1 (6 bases). CDR3 length equals 17 residues. Trimming stripped 7 bases from V and 0 bases from J, with 18 bases between. In germline, CDR1 is LNHDA, CDR2 SQIVND (reference sequence). The CDR3 protein is CASTLKDSHATNEKLFF. The CDR3 DNA sequence: TGTGCCAGTACTCTGAAGGACAGCCACGCAACTAATGAAAAACTGTTTTTT.

The V call is TRBV27, the J call TRBJ2-7, with a possible D match to TRBD1 (6 bases). Trimming pared 6 bases from V and 3 bases from J, leaving 18 bases between. Germline values: CDR1 MNHEY, CDR2 SMNVEV (reference sequence). This CDR3 has 15 amino acids. The CDR3 region is CASRPQGSRNYEQYF. DNA for the CDR3: TGTGCCAGCAGGCCTCAGGGGTCCCGAAACTACGAGCAGTACTTC.

The chain carries TRBV5-8 and TRBJ1-1; D is perhaps TRBD1 (6 bases). CDR1 and CDR2 (germline): SGHTS, YDEGEE. With 6 bases removed from V and 1 base from J, the gap between germline ends came to 16 bases. CDR3 size: 15 residues. The CDR3 sequence: CASIKRGGWNTEAFF. CDR3 DNA sequence: TGTGCCAGCATCAAAAGGGGGGGATGGAACACTGAAGCTTTCTTT.

The chain links TRBV11-3 to TRBJ2-2; 9 bases are a match to TRBD2. CDR3 size: 15 residues. The trim removed 5 bases at V and 1 base at J, leaving 2 bases unmatched. CDR1 is SGHNT, CDR2 YENEEA, per germline. CDR3 in amino acids: CASSVSGRNTGELFF. Here the CDR3 DNA reads TGTGCCAGCAGCGTTAGCGGGAGGAACACCGGGGAGCTGTTTTTT.

The chain combines TRBV6-1 with TRBJ1-2; the D gene is possibly TRBD1 (6 bases). Per germline, CDR1 MNHNS and CDR2 SASEGT. This CDR3 region has 15 residues. V lost 10 bases and J lost 6, with 24 bases in between. The DNA of the CDR3 is TGTGCCATCGTCGACAGGCCAGCCCTGTACGATGGCTACACCTTC. As protein: CAIVDRPALYDGYTF.